The 22 T cell receptor beta chains below were found in one sample sequenced in a study of blood T cell repertoires in COVID-19. Assay: immunoSEQ multiplex PCR; the TCRdb copy retains only in-frame clones and omits some. The profile shows around 100,000 clones, 84% of them singletons. Input material: peripheral blood. Every receptor here comes from a man aged 40-55 years with active or convalescent COVID-19.

J is TRBJ1-2 and V is TRBV14; 9 positions match TRBD1. Trimming at V came to 3 bases and at J to 2 bases, leaving 7 bases not matched to a gene. Germline CDR1 reads SGHDN; CDR2 reads FVKESK. The CDR3 contains 16 residues. This CDR3 is CASSQPGTGRNYGYTF. DNA of the CDR3: TGTGCCAGCAGCCAGCCCGGGACAGGGAGAAACTATGGCTACACCTTC.

The chain employs TRBV4-3 and TRBJ2-7; D is possibly TRBD1 (5 bases). The CDR3 contains 17 residues. V shed 0 bases and J shed 3 bases, with 18 bases lying between them. Germline V gene sequence: CDR1 LGHNA, CDR2 YSLEER. In nucleotides, the CDR3 is TGCGCCAGCAGCCAAGATACCCTCAAGGGGTACGGCTACGAGCAGTACTTC. Translating it yields CASSQDTLKGYGYEQYF.

This clone was detected only once. This chain's CDR3 is CAISESGRGNEQYF. The CDR3 DNA reads TGTGCCATCAGTGAGTCTGGCAGGGGGAACGAGCAGTACTTC. The chain has TRBV10-3 and TRBJ2-7; 7 positions match TRBD1. The CDR3 is made up of 14 amino acids. The ends lost 0 bases at V and 5 bases at J; junction bases unmatched: 4. Germline CDR1 ENHRY, CDR2 SYGVKD.

The J gene is TRBJ2-3, the V gene TRBV5-4; 9 bases line up with TRBD2. The V gene's germline CDR1 is SGHNT and CDR2 YYREEE (reference sequence). V shed 3 bases, J shed 0 bases, and the junction held 11 bases outside the gene matches. CDR3 length: 18 amino acids. The CDR3 coding sequence is TGTGCCAGCAGCTCCTCTGGGCTAGCGGGGCCTAGCACAGATACGCAGTATTTT. Its translation is CASSSSGLAGPSTDTQYF. The full variable domain, its missing parts supplied by reference TRBV5-4 and TRBJ2-3, is ETGVTQSPTHLIKTRGQQVTLRCSSQSGHNTVSWYQQALGQGPQFIFQYYREEENGRGNFPPRFSGLQFPNYSSELNVNALELDDSALYLCASSSSGLAGPSTDTQYFGPGTRLTVL.

This chain links TRBV5-1 with TRBJ2-3; D might be TRBD2 (6 bases). The CDR3 has 17 amino acids. Trimming shortened V by 2 bases and J by 0 bases, and 16 bases separated the two germline ends. Germline V gene data show CDR1 as SGHRS and CDR2 as YFSETQ. CDR3 sequence reads: CASSLYLGGASTDTQYF. DNA of the CDR3: TGCGCCAGCAGCTTATATCTTGGCGGGGCTAGCACAGATACGCAGTATTTT.

The chain couples TRBV30 to TRBJ1-5; TRBD1 is a possible D gene (6 bases). Germline-derived CDR1 and CDR2 are GTSNPN and SVGIG (reference sequence). This CDR3 is built from 13 residues. V was cut by 3 bases and J by 6 bases, with 12 bases left in between. The CDR3 nucleotides are TGTGCCTGGAGCCAGGGGACGGGTCAGCCCCAGCATTTT. Protein sequence: CAWSQGTGQPQHF.

The chain carries TRBV11-3 and TRBJ2-2; no reliable D call. The CDR3 totals 16 residues. V was pared by 1 base and J by 3 bases, with 12 bases between. The germline V gene encodes CDR1 SGHNT and CDR2 YENEEA. CDR3 residues: CASSLGFYGDTGELFF. Written as DNA, the CDR3 is TGTGCCAGCAGCTTAGGTTTCTACGGAGACACCGGGGAGCTGTTTTTT.

This chain links TRBV6-5 with TRBJ1-3; 8 nucleotides match TRBD1. V lost 4 bases to trimming and J lost 3 bases; unmatched junction nucleotides: 5. CDR3 size: 15 residues. Germline CDR1 MNHEY, CDR2 SVGAGI. CDR3 sequence (DNA): TGTGCCAGCAGTTTCGACAGGGGATTTGGAAACACCATATATTTT. Amino acids: CASSFDRGFGNTIYF.

The chain links TRBV3-1 (or the pseudogene TRBV3-2) to TRBJ2-5, with 7 bases fitting TRBD1. CDR3 length: 14 amino acids. The junction had 4 bases not matched to a gene; V was cut back by 1 base and J by 5 bases. The germline gives CDR1 LGHDT, CDR2 YNNKEL (reference sequence). DNA for the CDR3: TGTGCCAGCAGCCAAGTGACAGGGATCGAGACCCAGTACTTC. This sequence encodes CASSQVTGIETQYF.

The chain uses TRBV5-1 and TRBJ1-1; TRBD1 matches 8 bases. There are 15 residues in the CDR3. The germline gives CDR1 SGHRS, CDR2 YFSETQ. J was trimmed by 3 bases and V by 3 bases; bases with no gene match: 7. The CDR3 reads CASSSDRAVYTEAFF. In nucleotides, the CDR3 is TGCGCCAGCAGCTCGGACAGGGCCGTTTACACTGAAGCTTTCTTT.

The chain couples TRBV20-1 to TRBJ2-3, with 8 bases lining up with TRBD1. The ends lost 3 bases at V and 2 bases at J; junction bases unmatched: 10. Germline CDR1 DFQATT, CDR2 SNEGSKA (reference sequence). The CDR3 has 16 residues. CDR3 region: CSASSGTGGYTDTQYF. CDR3 in DNA: TGCAGTGCTAGTTCCGGGACAGGAGGATACACAGATACGCAGTATTTT.

The chain has TRBV6-5 and TRBJ1-5; D gene unclear. V was trimmed by 6 bases and J by 3 bases, leaving 9 bases between them. This CDR3 is 13 amino acids long. Germline V lookup: CDR1 MNHEY, CDR2 SVGAGI. The CDR3 sequence: CASRMGPNQPQHF. DNA of the CDR3: TGTGCCAGCAGGATGGGCCCCAATCAGCCCCAGCATTTT.

The chain has TRBV6-2 or TRBV6-3 and TRBJ2-3; 7 bases align to TRBD1. The V segment lost 0 bases and the J segment 0 bases; nucleotides outside the gene matches: 3. From germline, CDR1 is MNHEY and CDR2 SVGEGT. CDR3 length equals 16 residues. The CDR3 DNA sequence: TGTGCCAGCAGTTACTCGGGACAGTCTAGCACAGATACGCAGTATTTT. Protein: CASSYSGQSSTDTQYF.

This clone was picked up one time. This rearrangement joins TRBV10-1 to TRBJ1-6, with a weak D call TRBD1 (5 bases). This CDR3 comprises 16 residues. V shed 3 bases and J shed 0 bases, with 9 bases lying between them. Germline V lookup: CDR1 WNHNN, CDR2 SYGVQD (reference sequence). The CDR3 region has the DNA TGCGCCAGCAGTGAACAGGCAAGCTCCTATAATTCACCCCTCCACTTT. It translates to CASSEQASSYNSPLHF.

The chain employs TRBV10-3 and TRBJ1-2, with D possibly TRBD1 on 6 matching bases. CDR3 length: 14 amino acids. Germline values: CDR1 ENHRY, CDR2 SYGVKD. The V gene lost 7 bases and the J gene lost 1 base, with 13 bases spanning the gap. CDR3 loop: CAINPTGFNYGYTF. The DNA for the CDR3 is TGTGCCATCAACCCTACAGGGTTTAACTATGGCTACACCTTC.

This clone was counted only a few times. V and J are TRBV3-1 (or the pseudogene TRBV3-2) and TRBJ2-2; TRBD1 agrees at 11 bases. This CDR3 comprises 16 residues. V lost 3 bases to trimming and J lost 5 bases; unmatched junction nucleotides: 5. Germline V gives CDR1 LGHDT, CDR2 YNNKEL (reference sequence). The CDR3 is CASSQYGTGGTGELFF. CDR3 nucleotides: TGTGCCAGCAGCCAGTACGGGACAGGGGGTACCGGGGAGCTGTTTTTT.

The chain combines TRBV14 with TRBJ1-2; no firm D call. V lost 3 bases to trimming and J lost 5 bases, with 16 bases between them. Germline CDR1 reads SGHDN; CDR2 reads FVKESK. The CDR3 contains 15 residues. This chain's CDR3 is CASSHTGRESYGYTF. CDR3 nucleotides: TGTGCCAGCAGCCACACCGGACGGGAATCGTATGGCTACACCTTC.

V usage is TRBV11-2 and J usage is TRBJ1-3; D is unresolved. V lost 5 bases, J lost 4 bases, and 9 bases lay in between. Germline V gene data show CDR1 as SGHAT and CDR2 as FQNNGV. This CDR3 contains 13 residues. The CDR3 nucleotides read TGTGCCAGCAGCCCTACCTACGGAAACACCATATATTTT. Amino acid sequence: CASSPTYGNTIYF.

CDR3: CASSSDGGGRYEQYF. DNA for the CDR3: TGTGCCAGCAGCTCCGATGGAGGGGGCAGGTACGAGCAGTACTTC. The chain employs TRBV7-9 and TRBJ2-7; maybe TRBD1 (7 bases). V lost 4 bases, J lost 4 bases, and 17 bases lay in between. CDR1 and CDR2 (germline): SEHNR, FQNEAQ (reference sequence). This CDR3 comprises 15 residues.

This sequence joins TRBV2 and TRBJ2-1; D is perhaps TRBD2 (6 bases). Trimming shortened V by 6 bases and J by 8 bases, and 14 bases separated the two germline ends. Per the germline V gene, CDR1 is SNHLY and CDR2 is FYNNEI. The CDR3 has 13 residues. CDR3 nucleotide sequence: TGTGCCAGCAGGACTAGGGTAGGGTATGAGCAGTTCTTC. The encoded protein is CASRTRVGYEQFF.

This clone was seen only once. V is TRBV4-1 and J is TRBJ2-7; D is possibly TRBD1 (5 bases). This CDR3 spans 14 amino acids. Germline V CDR1 and CDR2: MGHRA, YSYEKL. V shed 3 bases and J shed 6 bases, with 15 bases lying between them. The CDR3 region is CASSQASHTGEQYF. The CDR3 DNA reads as TGCGCCAGCAGCCAGGCCTCCCACACAGGCGAGCAGTACTTC.

J is TRBJ2-3 and V is TRBV9; 8 bases are shared with TRBD2. The junction had 14 bases not matched to a gene; V was cut back by 1 base and J by 1 base. Germline values: CDR1 SGDLS, CDR2 YYNGEE. The CDR3 has 19 amino acids. CDR3 amino acids: CASSVLPGGVVKGTDTQYF. The CDR3 bases are TGTGCCAGCAGCGTACTTCCGGGGGGGGTGGTCAAGGGCACAGATACGCAGTATTTT.